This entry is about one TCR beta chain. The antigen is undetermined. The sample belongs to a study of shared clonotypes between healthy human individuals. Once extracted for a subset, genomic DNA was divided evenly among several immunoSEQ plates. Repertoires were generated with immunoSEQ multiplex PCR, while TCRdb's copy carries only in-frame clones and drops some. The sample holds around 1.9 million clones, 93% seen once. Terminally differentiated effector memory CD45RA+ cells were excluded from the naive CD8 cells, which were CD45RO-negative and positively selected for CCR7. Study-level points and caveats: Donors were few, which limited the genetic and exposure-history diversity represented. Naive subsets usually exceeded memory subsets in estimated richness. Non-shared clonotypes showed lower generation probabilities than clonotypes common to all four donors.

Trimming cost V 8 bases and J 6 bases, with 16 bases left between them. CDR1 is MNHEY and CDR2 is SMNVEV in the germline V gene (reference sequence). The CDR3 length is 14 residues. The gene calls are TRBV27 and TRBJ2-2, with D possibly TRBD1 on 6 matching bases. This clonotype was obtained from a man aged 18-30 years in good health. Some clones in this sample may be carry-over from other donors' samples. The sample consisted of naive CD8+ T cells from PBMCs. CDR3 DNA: TGTGCCAGCCTGGATACAGGGAAAGCCGGGGAGCTGTTTTTT. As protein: CASLDTGKAGELFF.